The 17 T cell receptor beta chains listed next were all sequenced from one sample in a study of CD4 T cells in relation to SARS-CoV-2 and coronaviruses. Clones were read by immunoSEQ multiplex PCR, and TCRdb kept only the in-frame ones, dropping some. This repertoire shows about 19,000 clones, about 80% found once; its top ten account for 20% to 25%. Their antigens are not known. Unexposed donor CD4+ T cells date from 2011-2018, before the COVID-19 pandemic. CD4+ T cells were isolated from the cells after about 11 days of culture. The sample consisted of CD4+ T cells from PBMCs, cultured in vitro. These receptor sequences come from a human donor in good health.

As DNA, the CDR3 is TGTGCCAGTAGTTCGGGACACCACACCGGGGAGCTGTTTTTT. Amino acids: CASSSGHHTGELFF. The V and J genes are TRBV19 and TRBJ2-2, with D perhaps matching TRBD1 (6 bases). Germline values: CDR1 LNHDA, CDR2 SQIVND (reference sequence). The V gene lost 5 bases and the J gene lost 3 bases, with 10 bases spanning the gap. The CDR3 is made up of 14 amino acids.

The rearrangement links TRBV7-2 to TRBJ1-1; 7 bases line up with TRBD1. Germline assignment: CDR1 SGHTA and CDR2 FQGNSA. The CDR3 extends over 16 amino acids. Trimming at V came to 7 bases and at J to 6 bases, leaving 17 bases not matched to a gene. The CDR3 protein is CASTLGIGGAISEAFF. The CDR3 nucleotides read TGTGCCAGCACCTTGGGAATAGGGGGCGCAATTTCTGAAGCTTTCTTT.

The chain has TRBV7-2 and TRBJ1-2; possible D gene TRBD1, 6 bases. Germline-derived CDR1 and CDR2 are SGHTA and FQGNSA. Trimming removed 3 bases from V and 4 bases from J, with 9 bases in between. The CDR3 consists of 13 residues. CDR3 region: CASSFRTVYGYTF. The CDR3 DNA follows: TGTGCCAGCAGCTTTAGGACAGTCTATGGCTACACCTTC.

This chain links TRBV7-2 with TRBJ1-2, with D tentatively TRBD1 (6 bases). V was clipped by 7 bases and J by 3 bases, with 9 bases between them. The length of the CDR3 is 12 residues. In germline, CDR1 is SGHTA, CDR2 FQGNSA. Written as DNA, the CDR3 is TGTGCCAGCAAGAGGGGGGACTATGGCTACACCTTC. The encoded protein is CASKRGDYGYTF.

The gene calls are TRBV7-8 and TRBJ2-5; 8 bases are a match to TRBD2. The germline CDR1 and CDR2 sequences are SGHVS and FQNEAQ. The trim removed 5 bases at V and 7 bases at J, leaving 6 bases unmatched. This CDR3 comprises 13 residues. Written as DNA, the CDR3 is TGTGCCAGCAGCCAAGGGGCGGGGGGGACCCAGTACTTC. The encoded protein is CASSQGAGGTQYF.

The chain has TRBV9 and TRBJ2-1; a weak D match, TRBD1 (6 bases). The germline V gene has CDR1 SGDLS and CDR2 YYNGEE. There are 16 residues in the CDR3. Trimming stripped 4 bases from V and 4 bases from J, with 18 bases between. Written as DNA, the CDR3 is TGTGCCAGCAGCCCTGGGTGGGGGCCGGGATACAATGAGCAGTTCTTC. Protein product: CASSPGWGPGYNEQFF.

This clone was seen a single time. The chain links TRBV11-2 to TRBJ1-5; D is possibly TRBD1 (6 bases). Germline V lookup: CDR1 SGHAT, CDR2 FQNNGV. With 0 bases removed from V and 7 bases from J, the gap between germline ends came to 7 bases. The CDR3 is 13 amino acids. Here the CDR3 DNA reads TGTGCCAGCAGCTTAGATAGGGGGCAGCCCCAGCATTTT. This translates into CASSLDRGQPQHF.

The chain carries TRBV5-4 and TRBJ2-2; a possible D gene is TRBD2 (7 bases). This CDR3 contains 15 residues. Trimming shortened V by 4 bases and J by 5 bases, and 15 bases separated the two germline ends. The germline V gene has CDR1 SGHNT and CDR2 YYREEE (reference sequence). CDR3 DNA: TGTGCCAGCAGCCGGACGGGGAGGGGGACCGGGGAGCTGTTTTTT. Protein: CASSRTGRGTGELFF.

This rearrangement joins TRBV25-1 to TRBJ1-6; D not certain. V was cut by 1 base and J by 7 bases, with 14 bases left in between. CDR3 length: 16 residues. The germline CDR1 and CDR2 sequences are MGHDK and SYGVNS. The DNA for the CDR3 is TGTGCCAGCAGTGAATCTCTGCGTCTCTCAAATTCACCCCTCCACTTT. It is translated as CASSESLRLSNSPLHF.

Within the sample, this clone is large. The J gene is TRBJ1-6, the V gene TRBV30; a weak D match, TRBD1 (5 bases). V lost 4 bases and J lost 0, with 19 bases in between. The CDR3 extends over 18 amino acids. CDR1 GTSNPN and CDR2 SVGIG come from the germline V gene (reference sequence). The CDR3 here is CAWTSFGGGISYNSPLHF. The CDR3 DNA follows: TGTGCCTGGACGAGCTTCGGGGGGGGGATCTCCTATAATTCACCCCTCCACTTT.

This chain connects TRBV6-6 to TRBJ2-7, with D tentatively TRBD1 (5 bases). V lost 5 bases to trimming and J lost 0 bases, with 11 bases between them. The germline CDR1 and CDR2 sequences are MNHNY and SVGAGI (reference sequence). The CDR3 extends over 14 amino acids. The CDR3 region has the DNA TGTGCCAGCAGTCGATCAGGGCCCTCCTACGAGCAGTACTTC. It yields the protein CASSRSGPSYEQYF.

This rearrangement joins TRBV7-8 to TRBJ2-3; 7 bases agree with TRBD2. J was trimmed by 5 bases and V by 5 bases; bases with no gene match: 13. The CDR3 is 16 residues long. Germline-derived CDR1 and CDR2 are SGHVS and FQNEAQ. CDR3 amino acids: CASSPQAAGIGDTQYF. The DNA for the CDR3 is TGTGCCAGCAGCCCCCAGGCAGCGGGAATTGGAGATACGCAGTATTTT.

The chain carries TRBV5-6 and TRBJ2-7; 7 bases match TRBD2. The CDR3 extends over 14 amino acids. Trimming at V came to 4 bases and at J to 3 bases, leaving 7 bases not matched to a gene. Germline V CDR1 and CDR2: SGHDT, YYEEEE. The chain's CDR3 is CASSPLAVIYEQYF. The CDR3 DNA is TGTGCCAGCAGCCCCCTAGCGGTGATCTACGAGCAGTACTTC.

The V gene is TRBV10-3, the J gene TRBJ2-1, with D tentatively TRBD2 (5 bases). Per the germline V gene, CDR1 is ENHRY and CDR2 is SYGVKD. This CDR3 has 14 residues. V gave up 4 bases and J gave up 1 base, with 8 bases separating them. The CDR3 sequence: CAISASGSYNEQFF. CDR3 DNA: TGTGCCATCAGTGCCAGCGGATCCTACAATGAGCAGTTCTTC.

V usage is TRBV7-6 and J usage is TRBJ1-2; the match to TRBD1 covers 9 bases. Germline CDR1 SGHVS, CDR2 FNYEAQ. The trim removed 5 bases at V and 4 bases at J, leaving 23 bases unmatched. The CDR3 has 20 residues. The CDR3 nucleotides are TGTGCCAGCAGCCCTGACAAGTGTCCGAGGCCGGGACAGGGATCCTATGGCTACACCTTC. Its translation is CASSPDKCPRPGQGSYGYTF.

As DNA, the CDR3 is TGTGCCAGCAGCTCGACTAGCGGGGGGGCCACCGGGGAGCTGTTTTTT. Amino acid sequence: CASSSTSGGATGELFF. The genes are TRBV7-8 and TRBJ2-2; 14 nucleotides agree with TRBD2. The germline V gene has CDR1 SGHVS and CDR2 FQNEAQ. V shed 4 bases, J shed 4 bases, and the junction held 2 bases outside the gene matches. The CDR3 contains 16 residues.

The chain has TRBV4-3 and TRBJ1-1; D gene ambiguous. The CDR3 length is 17 residues. Trimming pared 0 bases from V and 3 bases from J, leaving 17 bases between. Germline values: CDR1 LGHNA, CDR2 YSLEER. CDR3 residues: CASSQDQEGGRDTEAFF. CDR3 coding DNA: TGCGCCAGCAGCCAAGATCAGGAGGGTGGAAGGGACACTGAAGCTTTCTTT.